Listed below are T cell receptor beta chains from one sample, sequenced in a study of blood T cell repertoires in COVID-19. Sequenced by immunoSEQ multiplex PCR; TCRdb stores in-frame clones only, minus some. The sample shows approximately 130,000 clones, around 81% of them seen only once. The source material was peripheral blood. The origin of the receptors is a human donor in a cohort sampled during active COVID-19. CDR3s include the opening cysteine and the closing phenylalanine or tryptophan. A D gene is named only where the DNA matches it firmly. Where a row states a size, it is once, few, many or the class of an expanded clone; other rows omit it.

v_call: TRBV18; clone_size: few; j_call: TRBJ2-7; d_call: -; cdr3_aa: CASSPEVRRGIYEQYF; cdr3_nt: TGTGCCAGCTCACCGGAAGTCCGCAGGGGTATCTACGAGCAGTACTTC
v_call: TRBV6-5; clone_size: -; j_call: TRBJ1-3; d_call: -; cdr3_aa: CASRSPAGSGNTIYF; cdr3_nt: TGTGCCAGCAGGTCCCCGGCAGGCTCTGGAAACACCATATATTTT
v_call: TRBV3-1/TRBV3-2; clone_size: -; j_call: TRBJ1-6; d_call: -; cdr3_aa: CASSPRQIRTPLHF; cdr3_nt: TGTGCCAGCAGCCCCCGACAGATACGTACACCCCTCCACTTT
v_call: TRBV6-5; clone_size: -; j_call: TRBJ1-1; d_call: TRBD1; cdr3_aa: CASRRDRGNTEAFF; cdr3_nt: TGTGCCAGCAGACGGGACAGAGGAAACACTGAAGCTTTCTTT
v_call: TRBV5-6; clone_size: once; j_call: TRBJ2-3; d_call: TRBD1; cdr3_aa: CASSMGQVRTDTQYF; cdr3_nt: TGTGCCAGCAGCATGGGACAGGTCCGGACAGATACGCAGTATTTT
v_call: TRBV6-4; clone_size: -; j_call: TRBJ2-1; d_call: TRBD2; cdr3_aa: CASSDSIAGGTYNEQFF; cdr3_nt: TGTGCCAGCAGTGACTCTATAGCGGGGGGTACCTACAATGAGCAGTTCTTC
v_call: TRBV7-9; clone_size: -; j_call: TRBJ2-3; d_call: TRBD2; cdr3_aa: CASSSGTIQQYF; cdr3_nt: TGTGCCAGCAGCTCCGGGACTATCCAGCAGTATTTT
v_call: TRBV30; clone_size: once; j_call: TRBJ1-1; d_call: -; cdr3_aa: CAWGLGRGNTEAFF; cdr3_nt: TGTGCCTGGGGTCTAGGCAGGGGGAACACTGAAGCTTTCTTT
v_call: TRBV6-5; clone_size: -; j_call: TRBJ2-5; d_call: -; cdr3_aa: CASSGTFRETQYF; cdr3_nt: TGTGCCAGCAGCGGGACATTCAGAGAGACCCAGTACTTC
v_call: TRBV18; clone_size: -; j_call: TRBJ1-2; d_call: -; cdr3_aa: CASSQTSGEDGYTF; cdr3_nt: TGTGCCAGCTCGCAGACGAGTGGGGAGGATGGCTACACCTTC
v_call: TRBV19; clone_size: -; j_call: TRBJ2-5; d_call: -; cdr3_aa: CASSNRRGITEETQYF; cdr3_nt: TGTGCCAGTAGTAACAGACGGGGGATTACGGAGGAGACCCAGTACTTC
v_call: TRBV2; clone_size: once; j_call: TRBJ2-7; d_call: TRBD1; cdr3_aa: CAGGQFLSSYEQYF; cdr3_nt: TGTGCCGGGGGACAGTTTTTAAGCTCCTACGAGCAGTACTTC
v_call: TRBV9; clone_size: -; j_call: TRBJ2-7; d_call: -; cdr3_aa: CASSYGTSSSYEQYF; cdr3_nt: TGTGCCAGCAGCTACGGGACAAGTAGCTCCTACGAGCAGTACTTC
v_call: TRBV28; clone_size: -; j_call: TRBJ2-4; d_call: -; cdr3_aa: CASSLALDGEVQYF; cdr3_nt: TGTGCCAGCAGTCTGGCCCTGGACGGGGAGGTTCAGTACTTC
v_call: TRBV13; clone_size: -; j_call: TRBJ2-6; d_call: TRBD1; cdr3_aa: CASSLDLGRDREGSGANVLTF; cdr3_nt: TGTGCCAGCAGCTTAGATTTGGGGCGGGACAGGGAAGGCTCTGGGGCCAACGTCCTGACTTTC
v_call: TRBV12-3/TRBV12-4; clone_size: once; j_call: TRBJ2-1; d_call: -; cdr3_aa: CACRTAYNEQFF; cdr3_nt: TGTGCCTGTCGGACAGCCTACAATGAGCAGTTCTTC
v_call: TRBV4-1; clone_size: -; j_call: TRBJ2-1; d_call: TRBD2; cdr3_aa: CASSQKASGGIHNEQFF; cdr3_nt: TGCGCCAGCAGCCAAAAGGCTAGCGGGGGGATACACAATGAGCAGTTCTTC
v_call: TRBV27; clone_size: -; j_call: TRBJ1-2; d_call: -; cdr3_aa: CASSPGGPNYGYTF; cdr3_nt: TGTGCCAGCAGCCCCGGGGGACCAAACTATGGCTACACCTTC
v_call: TRBV27; clone_size: -; j_call: TRBJ1-2; d_call: -; cdr3_aa: CASSIQGDSNYGYTF; cdr3_nt: TGTGCCAGCAGTATACAGGGCGATTCGAACTATGGCTACACCTTC
v_call: TRBV12-1; clone_size: -; j_call: TRBJ2-1; d_call: -; cdr3_aa: CASSLLILTDFYNEQFF; cdr3_nt: TGTGCCAGCAGCTTACTTATTTTGACAGACTTCTACAATGAGCAGTTCTTC
v_call: TRBV7-7; clone_size: -; j_call: TRBJ2-2; d_call: -; cdr3_aa: CASSLVPGSNTGELFF; cdr3_nt: TGTGCCAGCAGCTTAGTACCGGGATCGAACACCGGGGAGCTGTTTTTT
v_call: TRBV6-6; clone_size: -; j_call: TRBJ2-7; d_call: -; cdr3_aa: CASSTKKNEQYF; cdr3_nt: TGTGCCAGCAGCACAAAGAAAAACGAGCAGTACTTC
v_call: TRBV28; clone_size: once; j_call: TRBJ2-4; d_call: TRBD2; cdr3_aa: CATMSGGAKNIQYF; cdr3_nt: TGTGCCACTATGAGCGGGGGGGCCAAAAACATTCAGTACTTC
v_call: TRBV7-9; clone_size: -; j_call: TRBJ1-5; d_call: TRBD1; cdr3_aa: CASSLGQGAQPQHF; cdr3_nt: TGTGCCAGCAGCTTAGGACAGGGGGCTCAGCCCCAGCATTTT
v_call: TRBV11-2; clone_size: -; j_call: TRBJ2-3; d_call: -; cdr3_aa: CASSQAGDTQYF; cdr3_nt: TGTGCCAGCAGCCAGGCGGGGGATACGCAGTATTTT
v_call: TRBV24-1; clone_size: -; j_call: TRBJ1-2; d_call: TRBD1; cdr3_aa: CATSDTPGQGICYGYTF; cdr3_nt: TGTGCCACCAGTGATACACCGGGACAGGGCATTTGCTATGGCTACACCTTC
v_call: TRBV11-2; clone_size: -; j_call: TRBJ2-3; d_call: TRBD2; cdr3_aa: CASSSRLAGGDTQYF; cdr3_nt: TGTGCCAGCAGCTCCCGACTAGCGGGGGGAGATACGCAGTATTTT
v_call: TRBV6-5; clone_size: -; j_call: TRBJ2-2; d_call: TRBD2; cdr3_aa: CASRGGLTGELFF; cdr3_nt: TGTGCCAGCCGGGGGGGCCTGACCGGGGAGCTGTTTTTT
v_call: TRBV3-1/TRBV3-2; clone_size: -; j_call: TRBJ2-1; d_call: TRBD2; cdr3_aa: CASSQRASGGGGFF; cdr3_nt: TGTGCCAGCAGCCAAAGGGCTAGCGGGGGCGGGGGGTTCTTC
v_call: TRBV30; clone_size: once; j_call: TRBJ1-2; d_call: TRBD1; cdr3_aa: CAWSLYRQGSGYGYTF; cdr3_nt: TGTGCCTGGAGTTTATACAGACAGGGGTCAGGATATGGCTACACCTTC
v_call: TRBV7-9; clone_size: -; j_call: TRBJ2-7; d_call: TRBD1; cdr3_aa: CASSYPGTGGYEQYF; cdr3_nt: TGTGCCAGCAGCTATCCCGGGACAGGGGGGTACGAGCAGTACTTC
v_call: TRBV12-3/TRBV12-4; clone_size: -; j_call: TRBJ2-1; d_call: -; cdr3_aa: CASSLSQYEQFF; cdr3_nt: TGTGCCAGCTCCCTTTCTCAGTATGAGCAGTTCTTC
v_call: TRBV28; clone_size: -; j_call: TRBJ1-5; d_call: TRBD1; cdr3_aa: CASSQRTGYQPQHF; cdr3_nt: TGTGCCAGCAGCCAGCGGACAGGGTATCAGCCCCAGCATTTT
v_call: TRBV9; clone_size: -; j_call: TRBJ1-1; d_call: -; cdr3_aa: CASSPNQAFF; cdr3_nt: TGTGCCAGCAGCCCAAACCAGGCTTTCTTT
v_call: TRBV3-1/TRBV3-2; clone_size: -; j_call: TRBJ1-1; d_call: -; cdr3_aa: CASSQVVPSGKNTEAFF; cdr3_nt: TGTGCCAGCAGCCAAGTAGTTCCGTCGGGGAAGAACACTGAAGCTTTCTTT
v_call: TRBV2; clone_size: few; j_call: TRBJ1-1; d_call: -; cdr3_aa: CASNLGQSNTEAFF; cdr3_nt: TGTGCCAGCAATCTGGGACAATCGAACACTGAAGCTTTCTTT
v_call: TRBV7-8; clone_size: -; j_call: TRBJ1-2; d_call: -; cdr3_aa: CASSARTVSYYGYTF; cdr3_nt: TGTGCCAGCAGCGCCCGGACAGTCTCCTACTATGGCTACACCTTC
v_call: TRBV18; clone_size: -; j_call: TRBJ2-1; d_call: TRBD1; cdr3_aa: CASSPQGAGDYNEQFF; cdr3_nt: TGTGCCAGCTCACCACAGGGGGCCGGGGACTACAATGAGCAGTTCTTC
v_call: TRBV9; clone_size: -; j_call: TRBJ2-7; d_call: -; cdr3_aa: CASSVAGTKTYEQYF; cdr3_nt: TGTGCCAGCAGCGTAGCTGGGACAAAGACCTACGAGCAGTACTTC